These 5 T cell receptor beta chains share one sample of origin, sequenced in a study of T cells in Graves' hyperthyroidism and ophthalmopathy. Amplified TCR beta CDR3 regions came from RNA transcripts. The HTBI primer set was used in a first-round RT-PCR of the TCR CDR3. TCRdb ran MiXCR on the multiplex PCR reads and lists one entry per CDR3 protein. The sample carries about 640,000 distinct CDR3 sequences, roughly 20% recorded once. Specimen: blood. The origin of the receptors is a man aged 25-45 years with Graves' ophthalmopathy.

V usage is TRBV12-3 or TRBV12-4 and J usage is TRBJ1-2; the match to TRBD1 covers 12 bases. J was trimmed by 6 bases and V by 5 bases; bases with no gene match: 10. This CDR3 spans 16 amino acids. CDR3 coding DNA: TGTGCCAGCAGTCTCCAGGGGGGACAGGGGGCAAATGGCTACACCTTC. Amino acid sequence: CASSLQGGQGANGYTF.

The genes are TRBV9 and TRBJ1-2, with D possibly being TRBD1 (6 bases). V lost 3 bases and J 7 bases, leaving 13 bases between the germline ends. The CDR3 totals 13 residues. The germline gives CDR1 SGDLS, CDR2 YYNGEE. CDR3 amino acids: CASSAPGHPGYTF. The CDR3 DNA is TGTGCCAGCAGCGCACCGGGACATCCTGGCTACACCTTC.

The rearrangement links TRBV10-3 to TRBJ2-7; 9 bases align to TRBD2. V trimming: 4 bases; J trimming: 7 bases; junction bases outside the gene matches: 17. Germline CDR1 ENHRY, CDR2 SYGVKD. The CDR3 runs to 17 residues. The CDR3 reads CAISGGLVAGELREQYF. CDR3 DNA sequence: TGTGCCATCAGTGGGGGGTTGGTAGCGGGAGAATTGAGGGAGCAGTACTTC.

The rearrangement uses TRBV6-1 and TRBJ1-3, with D maybe TRBD1 (5 bases). CDR3 length: 16 amino acids. Deletions cut 2 bases from V and 0 bases from J, with 11 bases between. Germline V gene lookup returns CDR1 MNHNS and CDR2 SASEGT. Written as DNA, the CDR3 is TGTGCCAGCAGTGAATGGGACTCTTACTCTGGAAACACCATATATTTT. The encoded protein is CASSEWDSYSGNTIYF.

This clonotype was observed many times. The J gene is TRBJ2-7, the V gene TRBV20-1; either TRBD1 or TRBD2 may supply D (5 bases each). Germline lookup yields CDR1 DFQATT and CDR2 SNEGSKA (reference sequence). The CDR3 sequence is 12 residues long. V was cut by 1 base and J by 2 bases, with 6 bases left in between. The CDR3 reads CSARGGTYEQYF. CDR3 in DNA: TGCAGTGCTAGAGGGGGGACCTACGAGCAGTACTTC.